This T cell receptor beta chain comes out of a study of T-cell reconstitution after alpha-beta-depleted transplantation in children. General study points: Newly produced T cells mostly accounted for T-cell counts and diversity one year post-transplant.

This CDR3 is 13 amino acids long. Per the germline V gene, CDR1 is GTSNPN and CDR2 is SVGIG (reference sequence). V lost 8 bases and J 0 bases, leaving 10 bases between the germline ends. For TCRbeta, the library was prepared with unique molecular identifiers. TCRdb called the PCR reads again in MiXCR, with one record for every CDR3 protein. The sample contains roughly 670,000 distinct CDR3 sequences, about an eighth of which appear only once. Regarding this clonotype: What it recognizes is unknown.

The sequencing here drew on PBMCs, taken before TCRalphabeta/CD19-depleted stem cell transplant. The sequence was collected from a girl aged 2 to 9 with congenital amegakaryocytic thrombocytopenia, due to receive a stem cell transplant. The rearrangement links TRBV30 to TRBJ2-2; no firm D call. Written as DNA, the CDR3 is TGTGCCCTGATCCCGACGAACACCGGGGAGCTGTTTTTT. Translation gives CALIPTNTGELFF. The full variable domain, with the rest looked up from reference TRBV30 and TRBJ2-2, is SQTIHQWPATLVQPVGSPLSLECTVEGTSNPNLYWYRQAAGRGLQLLFYSVGIGQISSEVPQNLSASRPQDRQFILSSKKLLLSDSGFYLCALIPTNTGELFFGEGSRLTVL.